Each of the 7 T cell receptor beta chains below was sequenced from the same sample in a study of blood T cell repertoires in COVID-19. Generated by immunoSEQ multiplex PCR, the TCRdb table keeps only in-frame clones and is missing some. The sample consists of about 300,000 clones, 83% of them appearing once. Sequenced input: peripheral blood. The receptor source for this set is a woman between 45 and 60 years old with acute or convalescent COVID-19.

The chain is built from TRBV15 and TRBJ2-1; D possibly corresponds to TRBD1 (5 bases). The CDR3 runs 13 residues. CDR1 and CDR2 (germline): LNHNV, YYDKDF (reference sequence). The V end lost 3 bases, the J end lost 5 bases, and 8 bases lay between the germline ends. The CDR3 protein is CATSSYRNNEQFF. DNA of the CDR3: TGTGCCACCAGCAGTTACAGGAACAATGAGCAGTTCTTC.

J is TRBJ1-1 and V is TRBV12-3 or TRBV12-4; tentatively, D is TRBD1 (6 bases). CDR3 length: 13 amino acids. V was shortened by 1 base and J by 7 bases, with 10 bases between the two germline ends. CDR3 nucleotide sequence: TGTGCCAGCAGTTTAGGGGGGGGCGGTGAAGCTTTCTTT. Protein product: CASSLGGGGEAFF.

The CDR3 is CASSQPLAHEQYF. DNA of the CDR3: TGTGCCAGCAGCCAACCCCTGGCCCACGAGCAGTACTTC. The chain employs TRBV4-2 and TRBJ2-7, with D unresolved. This CDR3 spans 13 amino acids. CDR1 is LGHNA and CDR2 is YNFKEQ in the germline V gene. Trimming pared 2 bases from V and 5 bases from J, leaving 10 bases between.

The chain links TRBV5-1 to TRBJ2-1, with D unresolved. The CDR3 is made up of 13 amino acids. Trimming took 0 bases from V and 9 from J, leaving 10 bases between them. CDR1 SGHRS and CDR2 YFSETQ come from the germline V gene. CDR3 bases: TGCGCCAGCAGCTTGGGGTTGGTCGGTGAGCAGTTCTTC. Encoded protein: CASSLGLVGEQFF.

Details on this clone: The same CDR3 also results from other DNA sequences found in this sample. The chain recombines TRBV30 with TRBJ2-6; D gene unclear. V lost 2 bases and J lost 1, with 3 bases in between. In germline, CDR1 is GTSNPN, CDR2 SVGIG (reference sequence). The CDR3 consists of 13 residues. The CDR3 DNA reads as TGTGCCTGGAGTTATTCTGGGGCCAACGTCCTGACTTTC. As protein: CAWSYSGANVLTF.

J is TRBJ1-2 and V is TRBV7-2; TRBD1 aligns across 9 bases. The V segment lost 4 bases and the J segment 4 bases; nucleotides outside the gene matches: 7. This CDR3 contains 15 residues. Germline loops: CDR1 SGHTA, CDR2 FQGNSA. Here the CDR3 reads CASSSPGQGLYGYTF. The DNA of the CDR3 is TGTGCCAGCAGCTCTCCGGGACAGGGCCTCTATGGCTACACCTTC.

J is TRBJ2-1 and V is TRBV6-2 or TRBV6-3, with 7 nucleotides matching TRBD2. The germline gives CDR1 MNHEY, CDR2 SVGEGT. V gave up 2 bases and J gave up 6 bases; unmatched junction bases: 19. The CDR3 length is 19 residues. DNA of the CDR3: TGTGCCAGCAGTTACACCTCTCGGGCGGGAGCTTCTCGGAGCAATGAGCAGTTCTTC. Its translation is CASSYTSRAGASRSNEQFF.